This T cell receptor beta chain was retrieved from a study of T-cell reconstitution after alpha-beta-depleted transplantation in children. Study-level points and caveats: It was surviving recipient T cells and thymic progenitors that gave some patients high TCRbeta diversity at day 60. Newly produced T cells mostly provided counts and TCRbeta diversity after one year, as hyperexpanded clones declined. Reportedly, alpha-beta T cells present about two months post-transplant originated from several hundred expanded clones of graft origin.

Of note for this clonotype: Its specificity is unknown.

Germline loops: CDR1 LNHDA, CDR2 SQIVND (reference sequence). There are 11 residues in the CDR3. V lost 3 bases, J lost 2 bases, and 1 base lay in between. Unique molecular identifiers were incorporated into the prepared TCRbeta library. MiXCR, applied by TCRdb to the PCR reads, yields one record per CDR3 protein. The sample shows 530,000 or so distinct CDR3 sequences, more than 20% of them seen only once. The J gene is TRBJ1-2, the V gene TRBV19; D is unresolved. This TCR was sampled from a boy in the first two years of life with Wiskott-Aldrich syndrome, due to receive a stem cell transplant. The material sequenced was PBMCs, taken before TCRalphabeta/CD19-depleted stem cell transplant. The CDR3 nucleotides are TGTGCCAGTAGTATCAACTATGGCTACACCTTC. This sequence encodes CASSINYGYTF.